The text below deals with one T cell receptor beta chain. Its antigen is not known. This specimen belongs to a study of beta chain features in type 1 diabetes. Whole-study results and caveats: PCR may have favored shorter templates equally in patients and controls. In every one of the four CD4+ subsets, TCRB CDR3s were moderately but significantly shorter in Type 1 diabetes patients.

All of the isolated RNA was reverse transcribed, so expressed TCRB transcripts were sequenced. Repertoires were generated with immunoSEQ multiplex PCR, while TCRdb's copy carries only in-frame clones and drops some. The sample carries about 340,000 clones, about 13% recorded once. This TCR was sampled from a woman under 30 with type 1 diabetes. Input material: naive CD4+ T cells from blood.

The CDR3 DNA reads TGTGCCATCAGCCCAGCGGGAGATTGGGCAGATACGCAGTATTTT. Translating it yields CAISPAGDWADTQYF. This chain joins TRBV10-3 and TRBJ2-3; 8 bases map to TRBD2. The CDR3 is 15 residues long. J was trimmed by 4 bases and V by 6 bases; bases with no gene match: 9. From germline, CDR1 is ENHRY and CDR2 SYGVKD.